This T cell receptor beta chain derives from a study of blood T cell repertoires in COVID-19. About the research overall: Samples of COVID-19 (acute and convalescent) were obtained from the United States, Italy and Spain.

Across about two dozen US areas, participants ranged in age from about 18 to 100 years. Participants' reported clinical history set cohort assignment. V lost 3 bases, J lost 5 bases, and 16 bases lay in between. Germline V lookup: CDR1 SGHTA, CDR2 FQGNSA. CDR3 size: 15 residues. How the authors handled the data: Reference gene primers were amplified, and this amplification served to estimate nucleated cell counts. TCRdb's copy holds only in-frame clones and misses some; the assay was immunoSEQ multiplex PCR. That table supplies the V and J calls and clone size; D and trimming were determined from the DNA. The data show approximately 210,000 clones, approximately 84% seen once.

The clonotype comes from a man in his forties who had recovered from COVID-19. Sequences were obtained from PBMCs or T cells enriched from blood (not recorded which). This chain links TRBV7-2 with TRBJ2-5; no definite D call. The CDR3 spells CASSFGPSTGETQYF. In DNA, the CDR3 is TGTGCCAGCAGCTTTGGTCCTTCAACCGGGGAGACCCAGTACTTC.